The next 17 T cell receptor beta chains were all read from a single sample in a study of blood T cell repertoires in COVID-19 (dated by TCRdb to the early 2020s). Library creation used the immunoSEQ multiplex PCR assay. In TCRdb, the immuneACCESS table is reduced to in-frame sequences with V and J assigned. These tables do not hold every clone; where another copy was compared, an unresolved V gene accounts for under half, and the others remain unexplained. This sample is represented by about 100,000 clones; over 75% of them were singletons. 2% to 3% of the sample rests with the top ten. Material: peripheral blood. These receptors originate from a human donor in a cohort sampled during active COVID-19.

The chain combines TRBV11-3 with TRBJ1-2; D is possibly TRBD1 (5 bases). V was shortened by 8 bases and J by 3 bases, with 25 bases between the two germline ends. Germline values: CDR1 SGHNT, CDR2 YENEEA. This CDR3 contains 17 residues. The CDR3 spells CASYGAQHRLSDYGYTF. The DNA for the CDR3 is TGTGCCAGCTATGGGGCACAGCACCGCCTTTCCGACTATGGCTACACCTTC.

This clone came up once. Here the CDR3 reads CASTPGTRGFNEQFF. The DNA for the CDR3 is TGTGCCAGCACCCCCGGGACTAGGGGCTTCAATGAGCAGTTCTTC. This chain uses TRBV9 with TRBJ2-1, with 8 bases aligning to TRBD2. Trimming at V came to 6 bases and at J to 6 bases, leaving 11 bases not matched to a gene. The CDR3 has 15 residues. CDR1 is SGDLS and CDR2 is YYNGEE in the germline V gene.

V is TRBV27 and J is TRBJ2-1; TRBD2 is a possible D gene (6 bases). The CDR3 length is 14 residues. V was trimmed by 7 bases and J by 0 bases, leaving 10 bases between them. The V gene's germline CDR1 is MNHEY and CDR2 SMNVEV (reference sequence). CDR3 nucleotides: TGTGCCAGCAACCGACTAGTCTCCTACAATGAGCAGTTCTTC. This encodes CASNRLVSYNEQFF.

In regard to this clone: An end of the junction does not agree with germline; a read error may underlie this. The genes are TRBV19 and TRBJ1-3; D remains unclear. In germline, CDR1 is LNHDA, CDR2 SQIVND (reference sequence). The CDR3 extends over 16 amino acids. The CDR3 is CASSAWDSAEANTVYF. CDR3 coding DNA: TGTGCCAGTAGTGCTTGGGATAGCGCCGAGGCAAACACCGTATATTTT.

The chain is built from TRBV30 and TRBJ1-1; D is uncertain. CDR1 and CDR2 from the germline V gene are GTSNPN and SVGIG (reference sequence). The CDR3 extends over 11 amino acids. The ends were cut back, 5 bases at V and 5 bases at J, with 9 bases in the middle. The CDR3 loop reads CAWARGTEAFF. CDR3 bases: TGTGCCTGGGCCCGGGGAACTGAAGCTTTCTTT. Complete variable domain (other parts from reference TRBV30 and TRBJ1-1): SQTIHQWPATLVQPVGSPLSLECTVEGTSNPNLYWYRQAAGRGLQLLFYSVGIGQISSEVPQNLSASRPQDRQFILSSKKLLLSDSGFYLCAWARGTEAFFGQGTRLTVV.

The chain employs TRBV3-1 (or the pseudogene TRBV3-2) and TRBJ2-5; tentative D call: TRBD1 (6 bases). The germline CDR1 and CDR2 sequences are LGHDT and YNNKEL (reference sequence). The CDR3 loop spans 14 amino acids. The germline V and J ends were trimmed by 2 bases and 5 bases, with 12 bases remaining between them. This CDR3 reads CASSQQGQRETQYF. The DNA of the CDR3 is TGTGCCAGCAGCCAACAGGGGCAGAGGGAGACCCAGTACTTC.

The rearrangement joins TRBV6-2 or TRBV6-3 to TRBJ2-7; the D is unclear. The CDR3 is 12 residues long. Germline V gene lookup returns CDR1 MNHEY and CDR2 SVGEGT. The V and J ends lost 6 bases and 1 base respectively, with 7 bases between them. This CDR3 is CASSPRSYEQYF. The CDR3 DNA is TGTGCCAGCAGCCCCAGGTCCTACGAGCAGTACTTC.

This sequence joins TRBV28 and TRBJ1-3; the D is unclear. The CDR3 runs to 12 residues. Germline V gene sequence: CDR1 MDHEN, CDR2 SYDVKM. V shed 7 bases and J shed 0 bases, with 4 bases lying between them. DNA of the CDR3: TGTGCCAGCATTAACTCTGGAAACACCATATATTTT. It encodes CASINSGNTIYF.

The chain joins TRBV7-9 to TRBJ2-5; 10 nucleotides agree with TRBD2. V was pared by 1 base and J by 5 bases, with 4 bases of the junction left unmatched. CDR1 and CDR2 from the germline V gene are SEHNR and FQNEAQ (reference sequence). This CDR3 has 15 amino acids. DNA of the CDR3: TGTGCCAGCAGCTTAGGGACTAGCGGCGCGGAGACCCAGTACTTC. As protein: CASSLGTSGAETQYF.

The chain has TRBV6-2 or TRBV6-3 and TRBJ2-7; 7 bases fit TRBD1. Germline loops: CDR1 MNHEY, CDR2 SVGEGT. The CDR3 sequence is 16 residues long. V trimming: 4 bases; J trimming: 3 bases; junction bases outside the gene matches: 12. The CDR3 loop reads CASSSENPGQSYEQYF. The DNA of the CDR3 is TGTGCCAGCAGTTCCGAGAATCCGGGACAGAGCTACGAGCAGTACTTC.

For this clone: Sequence at one end of the junction differs from germline and may be a read error. This chain links TRBV7-7 with TRBJ2-1; D may be TRBD1 (6 bases). The CDR3 covers 15 residues. CDR1 and CDR2 from the germline V gene are SSHAT and FNYEAQ (reference sequence). The CDR3 sequence: CASSPIGGGDNEQFF. The CDR3 nucleotides read TGTGCTAGCAGCCCTATAGGGGGTGGGGACAATGAGCAGTTCTTC. The complete variable domain, with remaining parts taken from reference TRBV7-7 and TRBJ2-1, reads GAGVSQSPRYKVTKRGQDVTLRCDPISSHATLYWYQQALGQGPEFLTYFNYEAQPDKSGLPSDRFSAERPEGSISTLTIQRTEQRDSAMYRCASSPIGGGDNEQFFGPGTRLTVL.

A single count supports this clone. CDR3 loop: CSVELIAASSYNEQFF. Written as DNA, the CDR3 is TGCAGCGTTGAACTTATAGCGGCTAGCTCCTACAATGAGCAGTTCTTC. The gene calls are TRBV29-1 and TRBJ2-1; a possible D gene is TRBD2 (6 bases). The germline V gene has CDR1 SQVTM and CDR2 ANQGSEA. V lost 2 bases and J lost 0, with 14 bases in between. The CDR3 covers 16 residues.

The chain carries TRBV3-1 (or the pseudogene TRBV3-2) and TRBJ1-1, with TRBD1 identical over 7 bases. The CDR3 is made up of 14 amino acids. J gave up 2 bases and V 4 bases, and 4 bases lay outside the gene matches. The germline CDR1 and CDR2 sequences are LGHDT and YNNKEL (reference sequence). CDR3 sequence (DNA): TGTGCCAGCAGCCCCAGGGGGGTAAACACTGAAGCTTTCTTT. The encoded protein is CASSPRGVNTEAFF.

The V call is TRBV19, the J call TRBJ2-7; 7 bases are shared with TRBD1. V gave up 5 bases and J gave up 9 bases; unmatched junction bases: 10. This CDR3 contains 13 residues. Per the germline V gene, CDR1 is LNHDA and CDR2 is SQIVND (reference sequence). This CDR3 reads CASSPRDSTPQYF. CDR3 nucleotides: TGTGCCAGTAGTCCCCGGGACAGTACCCCGCAGTACTTC.

This clone was seen a single time. The V gene is TRBV7-2, the J gene TRBJ2-2, with D maybe TRBD2 (5 bases). The CDR3 is 15 residues long. Trimming stripped 5 bases from V and 4 bases from J, with 14 bases between. CDR1 SGHTA and CDR2 FQGNSA come from the germline V gene. The CDR3 DNA reads as TGTGCCAGCAGCCCGAGCTTTAGCGTCACCGGGGAGCTGTTTTTT. The encoded protein is CASSPSFSVTGELFF.

This clone occurred a few times. This chain links TRBV28 with TRBJ1-3, with D perhaps TRBD1 (5 bases). Germline CDR1 reads MDHEN; CDR2 reads SYDVKM. The CDR3 covers 16 residues. Trimming shortened V by 5 bases and J by 4 bases, and 18 bases separated the two germline ends. CDR3 DNA: TGTGCCAGCAGTCCGCCCGGGCAGGGCGCGGGAAACACCATATATTTT. The encoded protein is CASSPPGQGAGNTIYF.

This clone has just one count. DNA of the CDR3: TGTGCCATCAGTGAGTTAGCGGGGGGCCCGGAAGGGACCCAGTACTTC. Protein sequence: CAISELAGGPEGTQYF. The rearrangement joins TRBV10-3 to TRBJ2-5, with 10 bases lining up with TRBD2. Losses at the gene ends were 1 base for V and 7 bases for J; bases not matched to a gene: 9. The CDR3 is made up of 16 amino acids. Germline V gene lookup returns CDR1 ENHRY and CDR2 SYGVKD.